This T cell receptor (beta chain) is from a study of neoadjuvant nivolumab and ipilimumab in lung cancer. Study results and caveats: TCR richness and clonality were higher in tumors than adjacent uninvolved lung.

The table came from immunoSEQ multiplex PCR; TCRdb's copy has only in-frame clones and leaves some out. The data show around 7,700 clones, with about four fifths seen just once and about 6.2% held by the top ten. A word on this clone: As yet, its antigen is unknown.

The source is an adult with non-small cell lung cancer. The source material was adjacent normal lung tissue, sampled after neoadjuvant nivolumab, alone or with ipilimumab, at or shortly before surgery.

CDR3 coding DNA: TGTGCCTGGAGTACACCGGGACAGCTGAATGAAAAACTGTTTTTT. It specifies CAWSTPGQLNEKLFF. V gene TRBV30 combines with J gene TRBJ1-4; 7 bases line up with TRBD1. V lost 2 bases to trimming and J lost 5 bases; unmatched junction nucleotides: 8. From germline, CDR1 is GTSNPN and CDR2 SVGIG (reference sequence). The CDR3 spans 15 residues.